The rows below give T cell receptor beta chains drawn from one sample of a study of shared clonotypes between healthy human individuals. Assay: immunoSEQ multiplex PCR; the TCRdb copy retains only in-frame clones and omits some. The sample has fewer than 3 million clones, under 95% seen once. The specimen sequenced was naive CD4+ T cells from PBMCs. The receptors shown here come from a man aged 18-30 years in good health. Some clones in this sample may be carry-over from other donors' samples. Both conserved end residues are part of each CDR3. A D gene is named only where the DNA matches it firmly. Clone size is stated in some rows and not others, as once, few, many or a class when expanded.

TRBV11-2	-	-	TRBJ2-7	TGTGCCAGCAGCTTCACGGGAGTAATCTACGAGCAGTACTTC	CASSFTGVIYEQYF
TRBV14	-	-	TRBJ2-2	TGTGCCAGCAGCCCCCCTGGGGAAAGCACCGGGGAGCTGTTTTTT	CASSPPGESTGELFF
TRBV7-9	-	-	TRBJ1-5	TGTGCCAGCAGCTTGGCCTTTGGCAATCAGCCCCAGCATTTT	CASSLAFGNQPQHF
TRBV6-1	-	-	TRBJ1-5	TGTGCCAGCAGTTGGGACAGCAATCAGCCCCAGCATTTT	CASSWDSNQPQHF
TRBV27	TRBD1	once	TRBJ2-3	TGTGCCAGCAGTCCATGGGACAGGGGCACAGATACGCAGTATTTT	CASSPWDRGTDTQYF
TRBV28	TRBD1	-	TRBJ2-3	TGTGCCAGCAGTTTCGCAAGGGGGCGAGAAACAGATACGCAGTATTTT	CASSFARGRETDTQYF
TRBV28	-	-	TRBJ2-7	TGTGCCAGCAGTCCCAACCCCCAGCACGAGCAGTACTTC	CASSPNPQHEQYF
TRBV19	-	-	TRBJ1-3	TGTGCCAGTAGTGGGATTGCGGGCTCTGGAAACACCATATATTTT	CASSGIAGSGNTIYF
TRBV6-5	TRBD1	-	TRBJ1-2	TGTGCCAGCAGTTACTTACCGACAGGGACCTATGGCTACACCTTC	CASSYLPTGTYGYTF
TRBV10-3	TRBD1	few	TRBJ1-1	TGTGCCATCCGTCGCACCCGGGACAGGGAGGCTGAAGCTTTCTTT	CAIRRTRDREAEAFF